This T cell receptor beta chain was profiled in a study of blood T cell repertoires in COVID-19. As for the study in general: Sites across the United States, Italy and Spain contributed samples from acute and convalescent COVID-19. From T cells, B-cell-depleted T cells, or PBMCs came the material, which was cDNA or gDNA.

Per the original methods: The assay estimated nucleated cells by amplifying reference gene primers. Assay used: immunoSEQ multiplex PCR; TCRdb lists only in-frame clones, some missing. Clone size and V and J calls were adopted from that table, with D and trimming inferred from the DNA. The data hold hundreds of thousands of clones, with about nine tenths observed a single time. From germline, CDR1 is MNHEY and CDR2 SMNVEV (reference sequence). The CDR3 sequence is 16 residues long. The V gene lost 6 bases and the J gene lost 5 bases, with 22 bases spanning the gap. This clone has only a few counts. The receptor comes from a woman younger than 45 with active or convalescent COVID-19. Sequencing used peripheral blood. The chain carries TRBV27 and TRBJ1-2, with D uncertain. In nucleotides, the CDR3 is TGTGCCAGCAGACCACGACCGGGAACCTCCCTATATGGCTACACCTTC. Protein: CASRPRPGTSLYGYTF.